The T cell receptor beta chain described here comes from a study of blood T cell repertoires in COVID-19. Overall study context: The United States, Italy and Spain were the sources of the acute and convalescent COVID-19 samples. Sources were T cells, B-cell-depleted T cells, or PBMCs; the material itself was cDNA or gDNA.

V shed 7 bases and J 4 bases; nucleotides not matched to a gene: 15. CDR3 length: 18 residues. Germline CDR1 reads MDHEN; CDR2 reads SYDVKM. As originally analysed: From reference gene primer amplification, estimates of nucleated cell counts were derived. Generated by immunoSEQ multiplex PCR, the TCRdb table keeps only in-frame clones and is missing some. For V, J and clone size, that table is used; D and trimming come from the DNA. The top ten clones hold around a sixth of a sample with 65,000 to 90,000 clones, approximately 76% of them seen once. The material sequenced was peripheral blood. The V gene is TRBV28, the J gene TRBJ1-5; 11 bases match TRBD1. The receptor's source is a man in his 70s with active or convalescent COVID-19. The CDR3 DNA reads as TGTGCCAGCACCCCCTGGGCTACCGGACAGGGGGCTAATCAGCCCCAGCATTTT. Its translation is CASTPWATGQGANQPQHF.